This entry features one TCR beta chain sequence. What it binds is unknown. PCR primers comprised 60 Vbeta and 13 Jbeta primers. The assay was immunoSEQ multiplex PCR, and TCRdb's table has in-frame clones only and misses some. In the table there are 90,000 to 150,000 clones, 74% of which are singletons. This record belongs to a study of cytomegalovirus exposure and HLA in healthy donors. Study-level results: Earlier analysis found most TCR beta V segments productive about 87% or about 30% of the time.

Losses at the gene ends were 0 bases for V and 2 bases for J; bases not matched to a gene: 13. Germline loops: CDR1 SGDLS, CDR2 YYNGEE. The CDR3 runs to 19 residues. The TCR was taken from a human donor in good health. The rearrangement joins TRBV9 to TRBJ2-2; TRBD2 agrees at 7 bases. Sequencing input: PBMCs. The CDR3 sequence: CASSVVGGIGGGNTGELFF. CDR3 bases: TGTGCCAGCAGCGTAGTAGGAGGGATCGGCGGGGGAAACACCGGGGAGCTGTTTTTT. The entire variable domain, with the rest obtained from reference TRBV9 and TRBJ2-2, is as follows: DSGVTQTPKHLITATGQRVTLRCSPRSGDLSVYWYQQSLDQGLQFLIQYYNGEERAKGNILERFSAQQFPDLHSELNLSSLELGDSALYFCASSVVGGIGGGNTGELFFGEGSRLTVL.